This T cell receptor (beta chain) originates from a study of blood T cell repertoires in COVID-19. Study-level information: The United States, Italy and Spain provided the acute and convalescent COVID-19 samples.

Study processing details: How many nucleated cells were present was estimated from reference gene primer amplification. Sequencing was performed with immunoSEQ multiplex PCR; in TCRdb, only in-frame clones are kept and a portion is missing. D and trimming come from the DNA, and the V and J calls and clone size come from that table. The sample carries 60,000 to 80,000 clones, more than 75% recorded once. Germline lookup yields CDR1 MNHEY and CDR2 SVGAGI. The length of the CDR3 is 14 residues. V lost 7 bases to trimming and J lost 0 bases, with 13 bases between them. The sequenced sample consisted of peripheral blood. The TCR comes from a man in his 70s with acute or convalescent COVID-19. The J gene is TRBJ2-7, the V gene TRBV6-5; D possibly corresponds to TRBD2 (5 bases). The CDR3 DNA follows: TGTGCCAGCATGATAGCTAGCCACTCCTACGAGCAGTACTTC. As protein: CASMIASHSYEQYF.